These T cell receptor beta chains were read from a single sample in a study of control samples from healthy donors and cancer patients. Only in-frame clones appear in the TCRdb table, and some are missing; sequencing was by immunoSEQ multiplex PCR. This sample yields some 89,000 clones, of which 86% are seen a single time; 20% to 25% belongs to the top ten. Sequenced: blood. These receptor sequences come from a man aged 25-40 years in good health. Each CDR3 is given with its conserved first and last residue. D genes are given only for firm matches. The size entry is marked missing in some rows and otherwise reads once, few, many or a size class.

J gene,V gene,D gene,clone size,CDR3 protein,CDR3 DNA
TRBJ2-7,TRBV19,NA,NA,CASTPGPTTTYEQYF,TGTGCCAGTACCCCTGGGCCCACTACCACCTACGAGCAGTACTTC
TRBJ1-1,TRBV9,NA,NA,CASSVESRTNAEAFF,TGTGCCAGCAGCGTAGAATCCAGGACGAATGCTGAAGCTTTCTTT
TRBJ2-1,TRBV21-1,NA,NA,CASSKTGKWLFF,TGTGCCAGCAGCAAGACAGGAAAATGGTTGTTCTTC
TRBJ1-3,TRBV7-2,TRBD1,NA,CASSTGQGAGNTIYF,TGTGCCAGCAGCACCGGACAGGGGGCTGGAAACACCATATATTTT
TRBJ1-4,TRBV6-6,NA,NA,CASSYRDNEKLFF,TGTGCCAGCAGTTACCGGGACAATGAAAAACTGTTTTTT
TRBJ2-3,TRBV12-3/TRBV12-4,TRBD1,NA,CASSYRGTDTQYF,TGTGCCAGCAGTTACAGGGGAACAGATACGCAGTATTTT
TRBJ1-1,TRBV29-1,NA,NA,CSVERDKGTEAFF,TGCAGCGTCGAGCGGGACAAAGGCACTGAAGCTTTCTTT
TRBJ1-4,TRBV6-5,NA,NA,CASTNNRGNEKLFF,TGTGCCAGCACCAACAACCGGGGGAATGAAAAACTGTTTTTT
TRBJ2-5,TRBV6-5,TRBD2,NA,CASSRAGGLEETQYF,TGTGCCAGCAGCCGAGCGGGGGGGCTGGAAGAGACCCAGTACTTC
TRBJ1-1,TRBV28,TRBD1,once,CASYRGLGETEAFF,TGTGCCAGCTACAGGGGGTTGGGTGAAACTGAAGCTTTCTTT
TRBJ1-1,TRBV29-1,TRBD1,NA,CSALQGRLPEAFF,TGCAGCGCCTTACAGGGGAGATTGCCTGAAGCTTTCTTT